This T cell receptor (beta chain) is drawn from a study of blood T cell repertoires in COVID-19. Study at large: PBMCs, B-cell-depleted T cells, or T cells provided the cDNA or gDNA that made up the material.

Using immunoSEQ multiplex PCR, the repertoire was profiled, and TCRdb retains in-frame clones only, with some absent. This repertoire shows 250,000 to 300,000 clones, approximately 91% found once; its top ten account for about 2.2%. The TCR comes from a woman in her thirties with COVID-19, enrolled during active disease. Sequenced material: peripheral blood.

The CDR3 reads CAQRGGLSTDTQYF. CDR3 nucleotide sequence: TGTGCCCAGAGGGGGGGCCTTAGCACAGATACGCAGTATTTT. The gene calls are TRBV30 and TRBJ2-3, with D possibly matching TRBD2 (7 bases). The CDR3 runs 14 residues. CDR1 and CDR2 from the germline V gene are GTSNPN and SVGIG (reference sequence). The V gene lost 8 bases and the J gene lost 0 bases, with 15 bases spanning the gap.